The text below deals with one T cell receptor (beta chain). Its target is not known. The data originate from a study of cytomegalovirus exposure and HLA in healthy donors. The study, taken as a whole, reports: Fewer N-insertions (relative to the approximately 700-donor mean) were reportedly seen in an Asian-associated ancestry cluster in a later analysis. When analyzed later, a missense DCLRE1C variant was found to be linked to TCR beta V- and J-gene trimming. When a later analysis compared HLA-associated TCR beta chains with equally common others, the HLA-associated chains turned out to be more clonally expanded and to have lower generation probabilities.

This PCR relied on a set of 60 Vbeta primers and 13 Jbeta primers. The data were produced by immunoSEQ multiplex PCR, yet TCRdb's version contains in-frame clones alone and is incomplete. The sample table sets out around 120,000 clones. The V gene lost 0 bases and the J gene lost 4 bases, with 13 bases spanning the gap. The CDR3 is 15 residues long. Germline V gene lookup returns CDR1 SGHNT and CDR2 YYREEE (reference sequence). The chain recombines TRBV5-4 with TRBJ1-2; D might be TRBD1 (5 bases). Sequences were obtained from PBMCs. This clonotype was obtained from a man over 45 in good health and CMV-seronegative. The CDR3, as DNA: TGTGCCAGCAGCTTGGGTGGGCAGGGTGCCTATGGCTACACCTTC. Its protein product is CASSLGGQGAYGYTF. The full variable domain, completed using reference TRBV5-4 and TRBJ1-2, is ETGVTQSPTHLIKTRGQQVTLRCSSQSGHNTVSWYQQALGQGPQFIFQYYREEENGRGNFPPRFSGLQFPNYSSELNVNALELDDSALYLCASSLGGQGAYGYTFGSGTRLTVV.